These 4 T cell receptor beta chains were sequenced from one sample in a study of blood T cell repertoires in COVID-19. The data were produced by immunoSEQ multiplex PCR, yet TCRdb's version contains in-frame clones alone and is incomplete. The sample consists of about 180,000 clones, roughly 87% of them appearing once. The sample consisted of peripheral blood. All receptors derive from a woman in her sixties or seventies with COVID-19, enrolled during active disease.

V gene TRBV29-1 combines with J gene TRBJ2-7; D is possibly TRBD2 (5 bases). V lost 5 bases to trimming and J lost 2 bases, with 10 bases between them. CDR1 and CDR2 from the germline V gene are SQVTM and ANQGSEA. The CDR3 covers 12 residues. The CDR3: CSVSSGTYEQYF. The DNA for the CDR3 is TGCAGCGTTTCGAGCGGAACCTACGAGCAGTACTTC.

V gene TRBV4-2 combines with J gene TRBJ1-5, with TRBD1 matching 8 bases. CDR1 LGHNA and CDR2 YNFKEQ come from the germline V gene. The CDR3 length is 14 residues. V lost 1 base to trimming and J lost 4 bases; unmatched junction nucleotides: 0. The CDR3 here is CASSQGTGNQPQHF. The CDR3 DNA follows: TGTGCCAGCAGCCAAGGGACAGGGAATCAGCCCCAGCATTTT.

This sequence joins TRBV11-3 and TRBJ2-2; a weak D match, TRBD2 (6 bases). V lost 4 bases to trimming and J lost 0 bases, with 12 bases between them. Germline loops: CDR1 SGHNT, CDR2 YENEEA. The CDR3 loop spans 16 amino acids. The CDR3 sequence: CASSYSAGANTGELFF. CDR3 in DNA: TGTGCCAGCAGCTACTCAGCGGGCGCGAACACCGGGGAGCTGTTTTTT. The full variable domain, rest sourced from reference TRBV11-3 and TRBJ2-2, is EAGVVQSPRYKIIEKKQPVAFWCNPISGHNTLYWYLQNLGQGPELLIRYENEEAVDDSQLPKDRFSAERLKGVDSTLKIQPAELGDSAVYLCASSYSAGANTGELFFGEGSRLTVL.

The rearrangement uses TRBV6-2 or TRBV6-3 and TRBJ2-5, with a tentative D call TRBD1 (6 bases). The CDR3 consists of 18 residues. The germline V gene has CDR1 MNHEY and CDR2 SVGEGT. V was pared by 6 bases and J by 5 bases, with 28 bases between. This CDR3 reads CASSAGTTDSWGQETQYF. In DNA form, the CDR3 reads TGTGCCAGCAGCGCTGGAACGACGGACAGCTGGGGGCAGGAGACCCAGTACTTC.